The 18 T cell receptor beta chains reported below all come from one sample, sequenced in a study of T-cell reconstitution after alpha-beta-depleted transplantation in children. The library targeted TCRbeta and was prepared with unique molecular identifiers. TCRdb re-derived calls from the PCR reads in MiXCR, one entry per CDR3 protein. This sample yields more than 150,000 distinct CDR3 sequences, of which approximately 14% are seen a single time; less than 15% belongs to the top ten. The specimen comprised PBMCs from the stem cell graft donor, sampled from the stem cell graft. Every receptor here comes from a human donor who donated a stem cell graft to a child with acute lymphoblastic leukemia.

The chain has TRBV28 and TRBJ2-1; no firm D call. Germline assignment: CDR1 MDHEN and CDR2 SYDVKM. Trimming left V 7 bases short and J 7 bases short, with 8 bases between. This CDR3 contains 11 residues. The CDR3 DNA is TGTGCCAGCAATTACCGGAATGAGCAGTTCTTC. Residues: CASNYRNEQFF.

There are many counts of this clonotype. This sequence joins TRBV7-2 and TRBJ1-1, with D tentatively TRBD1 (5 bases). Trimming cost V 1 base and J 4 bases, with 13 bases left between them. In germline, CDR1 is SGHTA, CDR2 FQGNSA. The CDR3 is 15 amino acids. This chain's CDR3 is CASSLGSQGGTEAFF. CDR3 bases: TGTGCCAGCAGCTTAGGATCTCAGGGAGGCACTGAAGCTTTCTTT. The complete variable domain, with remaining parts taken from reference TRBV7-2 and TRBJ1-1, reads GAGVSQSPSNKVTEKGKDVELRCDPISGHTALYWYRQSLGQGLEFLIYFQGNSAPDKSGLPSDRFSAERTGGSVSTLTIQRTQQEDSAVYLCASSLGSQGGTEAFFGQGTRLTVV.

This clonotype was seen repeatedly, ten times or more. The rearrangement joins TRBV5-1 to TRBJ1-4, with D tentatively TRBD1 (5 bases). The CDR3 consists of 16 residues. Germline V gene data show CDR1 as SGHRS and CDR2 as YFSETQ. Trimming pared 3 bases from V and 7 bases from J, leaving 19 bases between. The CDR3 sequence: CASSYDLSGRVEKLFF. The CDR3, as DNA: TGCGCCAGCAGCTACGACCTCTCAGGGCGCGTTGAAAAACTGTTTTTT.

This clonotype was found a few times. The chain employs TRBV5-1 and TRBJ1-1; maybe TRBD1 (5 bases). The CDR3 runs 16 residues. Germline values: CDR1 SGHRS, CDR2 YFSETQ. Trimming removed 0 bases from V and 0 bases from J, with 12 bases in between. CDR3 DNA: TGCGCCAGCAGCTTGGAGCCAGGGTGGGTGAACACTGAAGCTTTCTTT. It specifies CASSLEPGWVNTEAFF. The full variable domain, completed using reference TRBV5-1 and TRBJ1-1, is KAGVTQTPRYLIKTRGQQVTLSCSPISGHRSVSWYQQTPGQGLQFLFEYFSETQRNKGNFPGRFSGRQFSNSRSEMNVSTLELGDSALYLCASSLEPGWVNTEAFFGQGTRLTVV.

The chain uses TRBV13 and TRBJ2-1, with D perhaps TRBD1 or TRBD2 (5 bases each). The CDR3 sequence is 11 residues long. From germline, CDR1 is PRHDT and CDR2 FYEKMQ (reference sequence). V was cut by 4 bases and J by 13 bases, with 11 bases left in between. The CDR3 is CASSSLGDQFF. For the CDR3, the DNA is TGTGCCAGCAGCTCCCTGGGGGATCAGTTCTTC.

In its sample, this clonotype was seen a few times. The chain recombines TRBV20-1 with TRBJ2-7; 9 nucleotides line up with TRBD2. This CDR3 is 15 amino acids long. Germline-derived CDR1 and CDR2 are DFQATT and SNEGSKA (reference sequence). V gave up 6 bases and J gave up 1 base; unmatched junction bases: 10. CDR3 in amino acids: CSAAPRAGGSYEQYF. In DNA, the CDR3 is TGCAGTGCCGCTCCCCGTGCGGGAGGGTCCTACGAGCAGTACTTC.

This clonotype was seen at least ten times. The CDR3 is CASSPKRLAGGKNIQYF. The CDR3 DNA sequence: TGTGCCAGCAGCCCAAAAAGACTAGCGGGAGGCAAAAACATTCAGTACTTC. This chain joins TRBV7-9 and TRBJ2-4; TRBD2 agrees at 13 bases. The junction had 7 bases not matched to a gene; V was cut back by 5 bases and J by 3 bases. The CDR3 length is 17 residues. The germline gives CDR1 SEHNR, CDR2 FQNEAQ (reference sequence).

There are a few counts of this clonotype. V gene TRBV19 combines with J gene TRBJ1-2; tentative D call: TRBD1 (6 bases). This CDR3 spans 14 amino acids. CDR1 is LNHDA, CDR2 SQIVND, per germline (reference sequence). The V and J ends lost 6 bases and 4 bases respectively, with 15 bases between them. CDR3 coding DNA: TGTGCCAGTAGAGCAGGGGCCGTGAGCTATGGCTACACCTTC. Translation: CASRAGAVSYGYTF.

In its sample, this clonotype was seen many times. This chain uses TRBV6-5 with TRBJ2-5; tentatively, D is TRBD1 or TRBD2 (5 bases each). The V and J ends lost 0 bases and 9 bases respectively, with 17 bases between them. The length of the CDR3 is 15 residues. Per the germline V gene, CDR1 is MNHEY and CDR2 is SVGAGI. CDR3 loop: CASSYSSGALRAQYF. The DNA of the CDR3 is TGTGCCAGCAGTTACTCGTCCGGGGCACTAAGGGCCCAGTACTTC.

This clonotype appeared many times. The chain has TRBV4-1 and TRBJ2-3; TRBD2 might be the D (6 bases). Trimming pared 0 bases from V and 4 bases from J, leaving 11 bases between. This CDR3 spans 15 amino acids. The germline gives CDR1 MGHRA, CDR2 YSYEKL. The CDR3 DNA reads TGCGCCAGCAGCCAAGATCCGGGAGCGGCAGATACGCAGTATTTT. Translated, it gives CASSQDPGAADTQYF.

This clonotype occurred many times. The chain links TRBV12-3 or TRBV12-4 to TRBJ2-5; possible D gene TRBD2, 6 bases. V lost 6 bases and J lost 9, with 14 bases in between. The CDR3 totals 12 residues. CDR3 DNA sequence: TGTGCCAGCAGATACAGAGGGGAGGCCCAGTACTTC. Translating it yields CASRYRGEAQYF.

This clonotype appeared many times. The genes are TRBV10-3 and TRBJ2-5; 11 bases are a match to TRBD2. With V trimmed by 7 bases and J by 5 bases, 3 bases remained unmatched. CDR3 length equals 13 residues. In germline, CDR1 is ENHRY, CDR2 SYGVKD. CDR3 region: CAINSGREETQYF. In DNA form, the CDR3 reads TGTGCCATCAATAGCGGGAGGGAGGAGACCCAGTACTTC.

This clonotype was detected many times. V and J are TRBV25-1 and TRBJ2-7, with D perhaps TRBD1 or TRBD2 (5 bases each). V dropped 4 bases and J dropped 5 bases, with 18 bases sitting between them. CDR1 is MGHDK, CDR2 SYGVNS, per germline. The CDR3 is made up of 15 amino acids. As DNA, the CDR3 is TGTGCCAGCAGTGGGGGGTCAGGGCGAGGTAACGAGCAGTACTTC. It specifies CASSGGSGRGNEQYF.

This chain links TRBV7-2 with TRBJ2-5; D may be TRBD2 (7 bases). This CDR3 has 15 residues. V was cut by 4 bases and J by 2 bases, with 14 bases left in between. Germline CDR1 is SGHTA and CDR2 is FQGNSA. CDR3 amino acids: CASSSQGGEQETQYF. DNA for the CDR3: TGTGCCAGCAGCTCCCAAGGGGGGGAGCAAGAGACCCAGTACTTC.

Worth noting for this clonotype: A clone one base away is much larger, so this may be a read error. Because it lacks the conserved phenylalanine or tryptophan at the end, this CDR3 is likely a read error. The chain joins TRBV7-2 to TRBJ1-5, with D unclear. CDR1 is SGHTA, CDR2 FQGNSA, per germline. The germline V and J ends were trimmed by 1 base and 6 bases, with 4 bases remaining between them. The CDR3 extends over 12 amino acids. The CDR3 sequence is CASSLDGQPQHS. CDR3 bases: TGTGCCAGCAGCTTAGACGGTCAGCCCCAGCATTCT.

This clonotype has more than one count but fewer than ten. The gene calls are TRBV20-1 and TRBJ2-2; D remains unclear. This CDR3 region has 15 residues. Trimming shortened V by 3 bases and J by 5 bases, and 16 bases separated the two germline ends. CDR1 DFQATT and CDR2 SNEGSKA come from the germline V gene (reference sequence). CDR3 sequence: CSASDIKTQTGELFF. CDR3 sequence (DNA): TGCAGTGCTAGCGACATTAAAACCCAAACCGGGGAGCTGTTTTTT.

There are a few counts of this clonotype. The CDR3 coding sequence is TGTGCCAGCAGTGATGTAGTCGGGGGGGACGGCTACACCTTC. This sequence encodes CASSDVVGGDGYTF. J is TRBJ1-2 and V is TRBV25-1; weak D call: TRBD1 (5 bases). Germline V gene sequence: CDR1 MGHDK, CDR2 SYGVNS. CDR3 length: 14 residues. The V end was cut by 3 bases, the J end by 8 bases, with 16 bases between.

This clonotype was picked up many times. The chain recombines TRBV7-2 with TRBJ2-5; the D gene is possibly TRBD2 (7 bases). With 7 bases removed from V and 5 bases from J, the gap between germline ends came to 26 bases. This CDR3 comprises 17 residues. Germline V CDR1 and CDR2: SGHTA, FQGNSA. The CDR3 coding sequence is TGTGCCAGCACCCGAGAGGGGGGGCGGGAGAGTCGGGAGACCCAGTACTTC. Protein product: CASTREGGRESRETQYF.